This TCR beta chain was profiled in a study of molecular identifiers for immune sequencing clone quantification. General study findings and limits: In a background of around 970,000 naive cells, spiked Jurkat TCR RNA from one cell was reportedly detectable.

This CDR3 is built from 14 residues. Germline values: CDR1 SGDLS, CDR2 YYNGEE. Trimming at V came to 4 bases and at J to 5 bases, leaving 9 bases not matched to a gene. There are a few counts of this clonotype. Its matching antigen is unknown. One entry per CDR3 protein, called by TCRdb with MiXCR from the PCR reads. The data hold 63,000 or so distinct CDR3 sequences, with roughly 17% observed a single time. The chain employs TRBV9 and TRBJ2-7, with 7 bases that match TRBD1. Sequenced material: naive CD8+ T cells from blood, with Jurkat cell RNA spiked in. Stated subset: FACS-sorted CD8+CD4-CCR7+CD45RA+ naive T cells. The TCR comes from a human donor in good health. Some libraries in this study had Jurkat cell RNA spiked in. The DNA of the CDR3 is TGTGCCAGCAGCCCCCCATCGACAGGGAACGAGCAGTACTTC. Encoded protein: CASSPPSTGNEQYF.